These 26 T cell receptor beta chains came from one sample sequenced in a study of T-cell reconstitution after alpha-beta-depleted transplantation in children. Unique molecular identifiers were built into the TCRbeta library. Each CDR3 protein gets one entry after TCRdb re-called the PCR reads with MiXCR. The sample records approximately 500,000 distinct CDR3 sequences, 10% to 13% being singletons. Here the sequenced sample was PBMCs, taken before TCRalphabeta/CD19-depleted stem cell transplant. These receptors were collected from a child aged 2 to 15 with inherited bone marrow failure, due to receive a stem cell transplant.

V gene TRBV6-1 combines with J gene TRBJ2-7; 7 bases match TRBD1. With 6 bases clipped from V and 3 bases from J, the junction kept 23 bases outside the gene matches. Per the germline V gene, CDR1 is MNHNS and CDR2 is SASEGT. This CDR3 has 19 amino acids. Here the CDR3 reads CASRTSQGRKEFVGYEQYF. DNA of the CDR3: TGTGCCAGCAGAACCTCACAGGGGCGCAAAGAGTTTGTGGGCTACGAGCAGTACTTC.

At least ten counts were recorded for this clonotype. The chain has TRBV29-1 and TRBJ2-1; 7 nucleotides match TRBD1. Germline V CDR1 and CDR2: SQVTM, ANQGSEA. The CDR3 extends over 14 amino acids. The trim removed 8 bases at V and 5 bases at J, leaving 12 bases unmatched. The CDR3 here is CSIRPGTANNEQFF. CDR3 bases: TGCAGCATACGACCCGGGACAGCGAACAATGAGCAGTTCTTC.

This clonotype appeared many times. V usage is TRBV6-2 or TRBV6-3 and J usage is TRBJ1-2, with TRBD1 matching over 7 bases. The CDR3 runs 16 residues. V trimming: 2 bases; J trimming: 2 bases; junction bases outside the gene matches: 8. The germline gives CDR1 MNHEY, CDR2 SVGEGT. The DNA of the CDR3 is TGTGCCAGCAGTTACAGGGGGCGGATGCGAAACTATGGCTACACCTTC. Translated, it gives CASSYRGRMRNYGYTF.

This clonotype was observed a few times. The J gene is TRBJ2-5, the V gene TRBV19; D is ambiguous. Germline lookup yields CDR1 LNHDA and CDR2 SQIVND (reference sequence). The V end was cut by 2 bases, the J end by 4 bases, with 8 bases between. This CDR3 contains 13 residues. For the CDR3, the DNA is TGTGCCAGTAGTATAACAGCCCGAGAGACCCAGTACTTC. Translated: CASSITARETQYF.

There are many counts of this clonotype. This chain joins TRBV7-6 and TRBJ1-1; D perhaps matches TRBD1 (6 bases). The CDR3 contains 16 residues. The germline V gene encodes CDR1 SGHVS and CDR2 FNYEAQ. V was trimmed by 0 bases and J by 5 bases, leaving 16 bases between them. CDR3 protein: CASSLALGPRGTEAFF. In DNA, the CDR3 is TGTGCCAGCAGCTTAGCGCTAGGACCCAGGGGAACTGAAGCTTTCTTT. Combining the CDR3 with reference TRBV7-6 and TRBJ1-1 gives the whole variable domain GAGVSQSPRYKVTKRGQDVALRCDPISGHVSLYWYRQALGQGPEFLTYFNYEAQQDKSGLPNDRFSAERPEGSISTLTIQRTEQRDSAMYRCASSLALGPRGTEAFFGQGTRLTVV.

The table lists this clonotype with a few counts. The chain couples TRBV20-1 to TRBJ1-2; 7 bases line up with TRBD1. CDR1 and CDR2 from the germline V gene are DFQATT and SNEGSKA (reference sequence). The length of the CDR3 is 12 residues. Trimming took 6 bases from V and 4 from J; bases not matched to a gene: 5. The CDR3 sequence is CSAVWTGYGYTF. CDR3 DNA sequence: TGCAGTGCGGTATGGACAGGCTATGGCTACACCTTC.

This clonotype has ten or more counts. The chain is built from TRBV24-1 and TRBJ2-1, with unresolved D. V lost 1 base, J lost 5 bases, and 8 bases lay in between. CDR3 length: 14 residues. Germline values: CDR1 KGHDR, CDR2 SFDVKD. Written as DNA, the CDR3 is TGTGCCACCAGTGATTTTGGTAATAACAATGAGCAGTTCTTC. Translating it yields CATSDFGNNNEQFF.

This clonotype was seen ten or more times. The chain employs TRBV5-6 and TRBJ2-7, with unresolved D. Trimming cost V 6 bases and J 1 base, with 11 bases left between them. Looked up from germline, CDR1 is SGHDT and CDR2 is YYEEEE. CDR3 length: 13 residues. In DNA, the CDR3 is TGTGCCAGCAACGTAAAGTTTTCCTACGAGCAGTACTTC. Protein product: CASNVKFSYEQYF.

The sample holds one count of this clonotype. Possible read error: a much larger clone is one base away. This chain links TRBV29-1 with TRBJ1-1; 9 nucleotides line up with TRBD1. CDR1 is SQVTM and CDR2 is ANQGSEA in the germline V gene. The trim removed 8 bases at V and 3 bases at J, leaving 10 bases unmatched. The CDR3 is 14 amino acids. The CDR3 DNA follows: TGCAGCCTAATACAGGGGGCAGCGGACACTGAAGCTTTCTTT. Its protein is CSLIQGAADTEAFF.

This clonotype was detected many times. CDR3 DNA sequence: TGCGCCAGCAGCTTGTTAGCAGATGGAAACACCATATATTTT. Amino acids: CASSLLADGNTIYF. The gene calls are TRBV5-1 and TRBJ1-3; D not certain. The CDR3 is 14 amino acids. Between the trimmed V and J ends, which lost 1 base and 3 bases, there was a span of 8 bases. CDR1 and CDR2 (germline): SGHRS, YFSETQ.

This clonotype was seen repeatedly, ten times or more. The CDR3, as DNA: TGTGCCAGCAGTCAATCCGAAGGACAGGGTCGCTACGAGCAGTACTTC. It specifies CASSQSEGQGRYEQYF. The chain is built from TRBV27 and TRBJ2-7; 8 bases match TRBD1. CDR3 size: 16 residues. CDR1 MNHEY and CDR2 SMNVEV come from the germline V gene (reference sequence). The V gene end was trimmed by 5 bases and the J gene end by 3 bases; junction bases not matched to a gene: 12.

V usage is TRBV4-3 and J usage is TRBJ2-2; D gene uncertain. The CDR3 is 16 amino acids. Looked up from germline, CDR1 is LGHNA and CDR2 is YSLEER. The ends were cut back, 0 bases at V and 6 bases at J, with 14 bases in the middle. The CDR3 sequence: CASSQELGSRAGELFF. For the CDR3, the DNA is TGCGCCAGCAGCCAAGAGTTAGGAAGTCGAGCCGGGGAGCTGTTTTTT.

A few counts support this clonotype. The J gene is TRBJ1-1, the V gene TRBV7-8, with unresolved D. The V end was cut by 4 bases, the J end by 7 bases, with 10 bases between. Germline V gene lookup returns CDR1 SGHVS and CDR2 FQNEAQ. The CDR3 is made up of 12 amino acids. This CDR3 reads CASSSARGEAFF. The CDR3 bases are TGTGCCAGCAGCTCCGCTCGCGGTGAAGCTTTCTTT. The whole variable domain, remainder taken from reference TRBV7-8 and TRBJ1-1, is GAGVSQSPRYKVAKRGQDVALRCDPISGHVSLFWYQQALGQGPEFLTYFQNEAQLDKSGLPSDRFFAERPEGSVSTLKIQRTQQEDSAVYLCASSSARGEAFFGQGTRLTVV.

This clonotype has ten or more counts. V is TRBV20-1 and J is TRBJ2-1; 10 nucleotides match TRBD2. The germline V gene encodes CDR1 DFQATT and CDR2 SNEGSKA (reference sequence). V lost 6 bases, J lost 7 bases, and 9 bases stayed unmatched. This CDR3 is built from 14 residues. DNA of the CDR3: TGCAGTGCCCTAGAGCGGGAGGGAGGGAATGAGCAGTTCTTC. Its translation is CSALEREGGNEQFF.

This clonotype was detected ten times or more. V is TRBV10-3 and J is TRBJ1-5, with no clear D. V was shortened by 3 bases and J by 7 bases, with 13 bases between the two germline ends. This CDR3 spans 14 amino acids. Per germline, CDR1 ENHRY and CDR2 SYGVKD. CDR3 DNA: TGTGCCATCAGTGACCCTTTCCCGGGGCAGCCCCAGCATTTT. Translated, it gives CAISDPFPGQPQHF.

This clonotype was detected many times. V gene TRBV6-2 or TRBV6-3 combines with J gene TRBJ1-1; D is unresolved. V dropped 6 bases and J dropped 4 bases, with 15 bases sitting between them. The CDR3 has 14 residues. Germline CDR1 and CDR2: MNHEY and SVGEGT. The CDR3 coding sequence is TGTGCCAGCAGCCGACCCGGAGGTGGCACTGAAGCTTTCTTT. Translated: CASSRPGGGTEAFF.

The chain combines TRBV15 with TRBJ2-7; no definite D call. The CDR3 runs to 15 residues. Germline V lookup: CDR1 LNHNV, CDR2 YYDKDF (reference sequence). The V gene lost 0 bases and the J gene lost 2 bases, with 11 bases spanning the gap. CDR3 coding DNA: TGTGCCACCAGCAGAGATCGTGGCCAAACCTACGAGCAGTACTTC. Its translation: CATSRDRGQTYEQYF.

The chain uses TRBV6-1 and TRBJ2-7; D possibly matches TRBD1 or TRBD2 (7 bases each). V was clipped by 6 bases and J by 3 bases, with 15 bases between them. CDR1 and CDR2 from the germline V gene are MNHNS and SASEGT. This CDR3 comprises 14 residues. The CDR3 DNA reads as TGTGCCAGCAGGGCAGGGGGGGGCTTCTACGAGCAGTACTTC. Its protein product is CASRAGGGFYEQYF.

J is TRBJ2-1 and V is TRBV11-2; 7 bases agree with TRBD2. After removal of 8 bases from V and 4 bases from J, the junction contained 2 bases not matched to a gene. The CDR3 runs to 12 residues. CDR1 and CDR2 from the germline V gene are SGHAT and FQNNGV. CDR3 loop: CASFGGYNEQFF. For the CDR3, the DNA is TGTGCCAGCTTCGGGGGGTACAATGAGCAGTTCTTC.

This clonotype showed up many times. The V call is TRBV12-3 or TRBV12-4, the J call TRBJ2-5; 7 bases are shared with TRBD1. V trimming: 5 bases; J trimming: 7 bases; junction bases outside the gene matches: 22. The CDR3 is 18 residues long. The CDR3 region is CASSPRDSPYSSEGTQYF. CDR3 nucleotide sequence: TGTGCCAGCAGTCCCCGGGACAGCCCCTATTCGTCCGAGGGGACCCAGTACTTC.

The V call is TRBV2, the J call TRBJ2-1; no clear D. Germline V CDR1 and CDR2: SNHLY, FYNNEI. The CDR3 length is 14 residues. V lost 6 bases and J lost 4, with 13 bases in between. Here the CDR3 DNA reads TGTGCCAGCAGGCTAGGTGGGGTTTACAATGAGCAGTTCTTC. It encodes CASRLGGVYNEQFF.

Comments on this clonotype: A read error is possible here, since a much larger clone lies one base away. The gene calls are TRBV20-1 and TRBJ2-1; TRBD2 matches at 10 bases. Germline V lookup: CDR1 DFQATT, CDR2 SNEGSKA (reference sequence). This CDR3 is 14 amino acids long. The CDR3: CSARGTSGYNDQFF. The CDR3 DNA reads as TGCAGTGCTAGAGGGACTAGCGGATACAATGACCAGTTCTTC.

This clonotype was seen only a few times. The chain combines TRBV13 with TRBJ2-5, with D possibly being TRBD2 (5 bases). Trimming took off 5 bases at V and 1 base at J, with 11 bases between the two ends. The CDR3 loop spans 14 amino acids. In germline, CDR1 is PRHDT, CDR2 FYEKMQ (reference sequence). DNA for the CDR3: TGTGCCAGCAGCACACTAGACCTCCAAGAGACCCAGTACTTC. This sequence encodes CASSTLDLQETQYF.

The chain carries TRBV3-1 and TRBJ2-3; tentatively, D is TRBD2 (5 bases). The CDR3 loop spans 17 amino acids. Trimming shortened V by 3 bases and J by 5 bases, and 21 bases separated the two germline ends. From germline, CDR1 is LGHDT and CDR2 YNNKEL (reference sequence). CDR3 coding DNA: TGTGCCAGCAGCCACCTCCCCCGTGGTAGCGACAAAGATACGCAGTATTTT. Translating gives CASSHLPRGSDKDTQYF.

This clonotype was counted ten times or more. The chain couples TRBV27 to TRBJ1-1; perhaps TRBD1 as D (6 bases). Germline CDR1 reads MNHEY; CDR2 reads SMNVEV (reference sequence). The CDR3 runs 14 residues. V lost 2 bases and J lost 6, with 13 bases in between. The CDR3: CASSLRGRSSEAFF. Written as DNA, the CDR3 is TGTGCCAGCAGTTTACGGGGGCGCAGCTCTGAAGCTTTCTTT.

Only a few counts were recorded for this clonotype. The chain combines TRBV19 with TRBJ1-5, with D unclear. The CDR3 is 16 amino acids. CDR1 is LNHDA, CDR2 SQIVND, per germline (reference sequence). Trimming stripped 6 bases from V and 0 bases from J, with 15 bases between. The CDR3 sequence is CASSQPVPYSNQPQHF. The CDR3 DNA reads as TGTGCCAGTAGCCAGCCCGTGCCTTATAGCAATCAGCCCCAGCATTTT. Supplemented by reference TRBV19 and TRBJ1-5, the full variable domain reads DGGITQSPKYLFRKEGQNVTLSCEQNLNHDAMYWYRQDPGQGLRLIYYSQIVNDFQKGDIAEGYSVSREKKESFPLTVTSAQKNPTAFYLCASSQPVPYSNQPQHFGDGTRLSIL.